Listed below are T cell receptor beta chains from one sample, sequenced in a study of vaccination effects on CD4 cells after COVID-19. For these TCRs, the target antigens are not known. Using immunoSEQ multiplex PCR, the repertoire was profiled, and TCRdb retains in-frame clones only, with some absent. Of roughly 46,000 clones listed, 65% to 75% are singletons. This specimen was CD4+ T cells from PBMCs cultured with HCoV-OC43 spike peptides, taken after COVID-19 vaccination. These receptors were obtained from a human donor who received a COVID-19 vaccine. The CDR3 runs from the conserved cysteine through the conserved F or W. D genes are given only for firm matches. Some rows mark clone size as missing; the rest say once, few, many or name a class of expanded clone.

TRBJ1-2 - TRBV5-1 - TGCGCCAGCAGCCCGACCTCCTATGGCTACACCTTC CASSPTSYGYTF
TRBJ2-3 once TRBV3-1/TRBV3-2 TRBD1 TGTGCCAGCAGCCGCCAACCGGGACAGAGCACAGATACGCAGTATTTT CASSRQPGQSTDTQYF
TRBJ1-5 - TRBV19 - TGTGCCAGAGGTGGGTGCAATCAGCCCCAGCATTTT CARGGCNQPQHF
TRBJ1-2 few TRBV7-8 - TGTGCCAGCAGCTTAGGTTTCGAGGGGACCTATGGCTACACCTTC CASSLGFEGTYGYTF
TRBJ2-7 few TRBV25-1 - TGTGCCAGCAGTGTTACAGGTTACTCCTACGAGCAGTACTTC CASSVTGYSYEQYF
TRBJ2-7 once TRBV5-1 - TGCGCCAGCAGCTTCGCAGCGTCCTACGAGCAGTACTTC CASSFAASYEQYF
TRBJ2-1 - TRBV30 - TGTGCCTGGAGTGGGCTAGCCTACAATGAGCAGTTCTTC CAWSGLAYNEQFF
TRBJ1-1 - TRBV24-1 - TGTGCCACCCTACAGCTGAACACTGAAGCTTTCTTT CATLQLNTEAFF
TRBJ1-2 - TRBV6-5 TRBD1 TGTGCCAGCAATGTAGACAGGGGCCTAAGGAGTGGCTACACCTTC CASNVDRGLRSGYTF
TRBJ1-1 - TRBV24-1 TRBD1 TGTGCCACCAGTTCGGGACAGCAACCCTCCTACACTGAAGCTTTCTTT CATSSGQQPSYTEAFF
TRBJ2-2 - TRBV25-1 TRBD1 TGTGCCAGCAGAACAGGGACAGGGGGAGATACCGGGGAGCTGTTTTTT CASRTGTGGDTGELFF
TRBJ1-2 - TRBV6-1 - TGTGCCAGCAGTGAGGGACCCCTCTATGGCTACACCTTC CASSEGPLYGYTF
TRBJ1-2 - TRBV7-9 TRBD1 TGTGCCAGCAGCTTAAGTATGACAGGGGCTAACTATGGCTACACCTTC CASSLSMTGANYGYTF
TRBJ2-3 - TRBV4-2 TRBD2 TGTGCCAGCAGCCAAGAACTATCCCTAGCGGGAGAATATACAGATACGCAGTATTTT CASSQELSLAGEYTDTQYF
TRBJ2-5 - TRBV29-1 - TGCAGCGTCCGAGCGGGCCGGGAGACCCAGTACTTC CSVRAGRETQYF
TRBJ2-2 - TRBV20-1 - TGCAGTGCTAGTAGTGGTGGGAGAAGAACCGGGGAGCTGTTTTTT CSASSGGRRTGELFF
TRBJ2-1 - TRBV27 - TGTGCCAGCAGTTTAAAAGTGCGTTACAATGAGCAGTTCTTC CASSLKVRYNEQFF
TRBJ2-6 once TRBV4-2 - TGTGCCAGCAGCCATCAAAGGGAGGCCAACGTCCTGACTTTC CASSHQREANVLTF
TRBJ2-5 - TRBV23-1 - TGCGCCAGCAGTCAAGATTACGGGACTGGGGTCCAAGAGACCCAGTACTTC CASSQDYGTGVQETQYF
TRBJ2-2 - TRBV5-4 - TGTGCCAGCAGCTTGGTTTCTTGGGCTAGTCTATCCGGGGAGCTGTTTTTT CASSLVSWASLSGELFF
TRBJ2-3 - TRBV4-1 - TGCGCCAGCAGCCAGGGCACCGGATCAGATACGCAGTATTTT CASSQGTGSDTQYF
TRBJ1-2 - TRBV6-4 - TGTGCCAGCAGTGACGGGGCTGGCTACACCTTC CASSDGAGYTF
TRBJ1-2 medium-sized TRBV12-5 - TGTGCTAGTGGTTCTGGGCAGGGACGGGGCTACACCTTC CASGSGQGRGYTF
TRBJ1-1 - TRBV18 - TGTGCCAGCTCATCCCAAAGGGCGGAGGGCAGTGAAGCTTTCTTT CASSSQRAEGSEAFF
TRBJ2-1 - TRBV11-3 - TGTGCCAGCAGCTTTTCTCTGGTGAACAATGAGCAGTTCTTC CASSFSLVNNEQFF
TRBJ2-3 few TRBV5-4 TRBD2 TGTGCCAGCAGCCTTAGCGGGGAACGAGCGGGTACGCAGTATTTT CASSLSGERAGTQYF
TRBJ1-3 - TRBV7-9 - TGTGCCAGCAGCTCGCATTCCACAGGGTATGGAAACACCATATATTTT CASSSHSTGYGNTIYF
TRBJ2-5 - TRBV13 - TGTGCCAGCAGACGGGGGAGCCAAGAGACCCAGTACTTC CASRRGSQETQYF
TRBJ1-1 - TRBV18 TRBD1 TGTGCCAGCTCCGAGGGACAGGGTGGGACTGAAGCTTTCTTT CASSEGQGGTEAFF
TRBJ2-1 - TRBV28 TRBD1 TGTGCCAGCAGTTTGCAGGGGGCGAATTACAATGAGCAGTTCTTC CASSLQGANYNEQFF
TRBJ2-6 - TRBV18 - TGTGCCAGCTCACCCCCTCTAAGCTCTGGGGCCAACGTCCTGACTTTC CASSPPLSSGANVLTF
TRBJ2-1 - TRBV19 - TGTGCCAGTACCTCTACCAGCTCCTACAATGAGCAGTTCTTC CASTSTSSYNEQFF
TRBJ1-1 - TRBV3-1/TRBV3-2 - TGTGCCAGCAGCCAGTTCGGGGGGCGGACTGAAGCTTTCTTT CASSQFGGRTEAFF
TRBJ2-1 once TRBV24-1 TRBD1 TGTGCCACCAGTGCCAACAGGGGGCTAACCTACAATGAGCAGTTCTTC CATSANRGLTYNEQFF
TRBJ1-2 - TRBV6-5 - TGTGCCAGCAGTTACAACTATCTCTATGGCTACACCTTC CASSYNYLYGYTF
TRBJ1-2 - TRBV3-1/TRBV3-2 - TGTGCCAGCAGCCAAGATATTACAGGGACGGGTGGCTACACCTTC CASSQDITGTGGYTF
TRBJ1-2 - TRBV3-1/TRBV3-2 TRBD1 TGTGCCAGCAGCCATCCGGGACAGGGGATCGAGGGCTACACCTTC CASSHPGQGIEGYTF
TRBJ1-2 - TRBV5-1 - TGCGCCAGCAGCCTGGACATCCAATATGGCTACACCTTC CASSLDIQYGYTF
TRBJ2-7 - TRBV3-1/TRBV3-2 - TGTGCCAGCAGCCAAGATCTGTCGTATGGACCGAGTTTAATCTACGAGCAGTACTTC CASSQDLSYGPSLIYEQYF
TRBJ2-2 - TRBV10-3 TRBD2 TGTGCCATCAGTGATAAGGGAGGGAATACCGGGGAGCTGTTTTTT CAISDKGGNTGELFF
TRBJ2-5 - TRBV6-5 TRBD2 TGTGCCAGCACCGCCGGGACTAGCGGGCAAGAGACCCAGTACTTC CASTAGTSGQETQYF
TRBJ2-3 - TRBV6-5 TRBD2 TGTGCCAGCCGTTTGGGGGGAGGGCGTGGAGATACGCAGTATTTT CASRLGGGRGDTQYF
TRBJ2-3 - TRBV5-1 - TGCGCCAGCAGCTTGGAGGGCGGGGCCGCGACAGGCACAGATACGCAGTATTTT CASSLEGGAATGTDTQYF
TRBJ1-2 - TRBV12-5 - TGTGCTAGTGGTTCTCCCTACATTACCACTAACTATGGCTACACCTTC CASGSPYITTNYGYTF
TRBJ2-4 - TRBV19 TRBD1 TGTGCCAGTAGTAGAGGGACAGTCCAAACTCGGGACTTC CASSRGTVQTRDF
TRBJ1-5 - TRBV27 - TGTGCCAGCAGTCCAAACCCTTACAGGGACAATCAGCCCCAGCATTTT CASSPNPYRDNQPQHF
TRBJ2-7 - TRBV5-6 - TGTGCCAGCAGCCTGGATCCGGGCGGGTACGAGCAGTACTTC CASSLDPGGYEQYF
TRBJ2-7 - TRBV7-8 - TGTGCCAGCAGCTTAGCGGGTCCGGGACAACCTTACGAGCAGTACTTC CASSLAGPGQPYEQYF
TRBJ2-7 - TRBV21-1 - TGTGCCAGCAGCACTCAAGAGCCTGAACTCTACGAGCAGTACTTC CASSTQEPELYEQYF
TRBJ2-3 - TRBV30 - TGTGCCTGGACAGGGTCAGATACGCAGTATTTT CAWTGSDTQYF